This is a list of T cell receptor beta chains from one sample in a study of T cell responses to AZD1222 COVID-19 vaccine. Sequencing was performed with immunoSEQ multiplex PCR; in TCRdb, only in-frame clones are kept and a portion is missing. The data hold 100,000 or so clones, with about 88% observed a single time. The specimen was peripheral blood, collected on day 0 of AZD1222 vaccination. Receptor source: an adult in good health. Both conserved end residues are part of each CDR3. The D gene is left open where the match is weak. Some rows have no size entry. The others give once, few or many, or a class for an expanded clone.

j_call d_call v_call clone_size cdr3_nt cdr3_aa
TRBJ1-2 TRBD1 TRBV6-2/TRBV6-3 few TGTGCCAGCAGTTACCCGCCCAGGCAGGGGGCATCCAAGAGTGGCTACACCTTC CASSYPPRQGASKSGYTF
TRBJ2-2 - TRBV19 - TGTGCCAGTAGTATGCGGCCCTTGAACACCGGGGAGCTGTTTTTT CASSMRPLNTGELFF
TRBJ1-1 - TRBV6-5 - TGTGCCAGCAAGGAGGCAGGGTGGCACACTGAAGCTTTCTTT CASKEAGWHTEAFF
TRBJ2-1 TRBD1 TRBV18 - TGTGCCAGCTCACGACGACAGGGAGACAATGAGCAGTTCTTC CASSRRQGDNEQFF
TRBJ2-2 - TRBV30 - TGTGCCTGGAGTAAGGGTGCGAACACCGGGGAGCTGTTTTTT CAWSKGANTGELFF
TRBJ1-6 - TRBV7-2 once TGTGCCAGCAGCTTAGCGGGGATCCTCGGTTCACCCCTCCACTTT CASSLAGILGSPLHF
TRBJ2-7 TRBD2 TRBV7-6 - TGTGCCAGCAGCACCGGACTAGCGGGGGTATCCTACGAGCAGTACTTC CASSTGLAGVSYEQYF
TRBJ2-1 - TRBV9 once TGTGCCAGCAGCCCCCCGGGGATAGGCTCCTACAATGAGCAGTTCTTC CASSPPGIGSYNEQFF
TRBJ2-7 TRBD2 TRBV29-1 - TGCAGCGCCGAGACTAGCGGGGTCAACGAGCAGTACTTC CSAETSGVNEQYF
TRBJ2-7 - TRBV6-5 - TGTGCCAGCAGTCGACAGTATAGCTCCTACGAGCAGTACTTC CASSRQYSSYEQYF
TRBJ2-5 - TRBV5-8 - TGTGCCAGCAGGTCCGGAGGGTTGGAGACCCAGTACTTC CASRSGGLETQYF
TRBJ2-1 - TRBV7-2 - TGTGCCAGCAGCTTAGCAGGGTTCGCCTACAATGAGCAGTTCTTC CASSLAGFAYNEQFF
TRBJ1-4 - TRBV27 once TGTGCCAGCCACGACGGGTCACAACCTGAAAAACTGTTTTTT CASHDGSQPEKLFF
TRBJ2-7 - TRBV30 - TGTGCCTGGAGTCCAGGGGGGGGGCCTTACGAGCAGTACTTC CAWSPGGGPYEQYF
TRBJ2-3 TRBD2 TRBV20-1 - TGCAGTGCTAGTAGCGGGGGGGTCACAGATACGCAGTATTTT CSASSGGVTDTQYF
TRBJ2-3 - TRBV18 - TGTGCCAGCTCACCCATGAGCTCGGATACGCAGTATTTT CASSPMSSDTQYF
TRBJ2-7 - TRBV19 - TGTGCCAGTAGTCCCGGTCGGGGGCCTACCTACGAGCAGTACTTC CASSPGRGPTYEQYF
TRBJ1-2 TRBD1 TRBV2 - TGTGCCAGCAGTGAATACGGGACAGGGGGAAACTATGGCTACACCTTC CASSEYGTGGNYGYTF
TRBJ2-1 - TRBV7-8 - TGTGCCAGCAGCTATCTAACCGGGACACAGTACAATGAGCAGTTCTTC CASSYLTGTQYNEQFF
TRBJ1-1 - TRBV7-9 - TGTGCCAACCCCAGACTGAACACTGAAGCTTTCTTT CANPRLNTEAFF